This T cell receptor (beta chain) was obtained from a study of cytomegalovirus exposure and HLA in healthy donors. Broader study findings: A later analysis found first-cohort TCR clusters tended to co-occur in the 90 to 150 validation repertoires. Associated with cytomegalovirus, according to the listing, were some 180 TCR beta chains.

Data came from immunoSEQ multiplex PCR; TCRdb stores just in-frame clones and leaves some out. The repertoire includes tens of thousands of clones, approximately 94% of them detected once, and around 3.5% sits in the top ten. With regard to this clone: Its specificity is unknown.

The CDR3 length is 14 residues. Germline V gene sequence: CDR1 KGHSH, CDR2 LQKENI. Trimming took 6 bases from V and 2 from J; bases not matched to a gene: 4. This sequence joins TRBV18 and TRBJ1-3; 7 bases fit TRBD1. This receptor was taken from a woman aged 25 to 39 in good health and CMV-seronegative. The sequenced sample consisted of PBMCs. This chain's CDR3 is CASSQDRTGNTIYF. In DNA form, the CDR3 reads TGTGCCAGCTCCCAGGACAGGACTGGAAACACCATATATTTT.